This T cell receptor (beta chain) appears in the sequencing data of a study of graft-versus-host responses after intestinal transplantation. General study results and limits: GvH clones detected in recipient marrow included some appearing first in ileum or blood. Early post-transplant HvG declines tracked with peak circulating GvH clone levels. Some patients had graft-donor T cell macrochimerism, and their allografts showed high graft-versus-host to host-versus-graft clonal ratios.

Details on this clone: Its cognate antigen is unknown.

Intraepithelial plus lamina propria lymphocytes were released by processing graft tissue. CDR3 length equals 11 residues. With V trimmed by 4 bases and J by 10 bases, 3 bases remained unmatched. The germline gives CDR1 LNHDA, CDR2 SQIVND (reference sequence). The assay was immunoSEQ multiplex PCR, and TCRdb's table has in-frame clones only and misses some. Among around 23,000 clones, roughly four fifths were seen once, and the ten largest hold 3% to 3.5%. This sample comprised ileum tissue, obtained 12 days after intestinal transplant. This TCR came from a human patient who received an intestinal transplant, so some T cells may come from the graft donor. V gene TRBV19 combines with J gene TRBJ1-1, with TRBD1 identical over 7 bases. The CDR3 reads CASSKGARAFF. In DNA form, the CDR3 reads TGTGCCAGTAGTAAGGGGGCGAGAGCTTTCTTT.